This T cell receptor beta chain appears in the sequencing data of a study of blood T cell repertoires in COVID-19. Trimming at V came to 3 bases and at J to 3 bases, leaving 4 bases not matched to a gene. CDR1 MNHEY and CDR2 SMNVEV come from the germline V gene (reference sequence). The CDR3 totals 15 residues. Produced via immunoSEQ multiplex PCR; TCRdb's table is partial and in-frame only. This sample has around 90,000 clones, with 80% to 90% found just once. The chain uses TRBV27 and TRBJ2-1; 8 positions agree with TRBD1. The sequence came from a man aged 45 to 65 with COVID-19, enrolled during active disease. Sequences were obtained from peripheral blood. The CDR3 bases are TGTGCCAGCAGTTTGACAGGGGATATCTACAATGAGCAGTTCTTC. This translates into CASSLTGDIYNEQFF.